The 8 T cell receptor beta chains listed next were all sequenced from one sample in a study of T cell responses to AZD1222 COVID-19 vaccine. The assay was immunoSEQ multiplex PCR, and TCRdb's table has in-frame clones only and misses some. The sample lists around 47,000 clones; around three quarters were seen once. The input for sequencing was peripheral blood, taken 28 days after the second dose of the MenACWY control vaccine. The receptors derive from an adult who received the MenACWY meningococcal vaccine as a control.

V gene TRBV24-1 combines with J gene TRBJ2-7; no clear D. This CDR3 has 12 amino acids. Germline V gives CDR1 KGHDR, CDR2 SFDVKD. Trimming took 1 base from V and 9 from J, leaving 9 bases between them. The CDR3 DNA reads TGTGCCACCAGTGATTTAAGGAACGCGCAGTACTTC. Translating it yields CATSDLRNAQYF.

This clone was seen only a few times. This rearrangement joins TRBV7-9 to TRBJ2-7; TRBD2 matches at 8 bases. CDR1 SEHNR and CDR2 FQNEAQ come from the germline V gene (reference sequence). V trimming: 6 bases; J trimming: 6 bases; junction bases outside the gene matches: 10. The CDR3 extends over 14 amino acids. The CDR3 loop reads CASRTDGRGSEQYV. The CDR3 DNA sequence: TGTGCCAGCAGGACGGACGGGAGGGGTTCCGAGCAGTACGTC.

In DNA, the CDR3 is TGTGCCAGTAGAGGTGGCAATCCAGATACGCAGTATTTT. It is translated as CASRGGNPDTQYF. The V and J genes are TRBV6-5 and TRBJ2-3, with D uncertain. CDR3 length: 13 residues. Trimming pared 9 bases from V and 4 bases from J, leaving 14 bases between. CDR1 is MNHEY and CDR2 is SVGAGI in the germline V gene.

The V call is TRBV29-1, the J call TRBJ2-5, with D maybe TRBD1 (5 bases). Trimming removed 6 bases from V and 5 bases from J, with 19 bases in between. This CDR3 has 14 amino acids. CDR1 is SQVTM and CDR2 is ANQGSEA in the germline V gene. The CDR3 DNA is TGCAGCGTGGAGAAGACAGTAATTGGGGAGACCCAGTACTTC. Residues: CSVEKTVIGETQYF.

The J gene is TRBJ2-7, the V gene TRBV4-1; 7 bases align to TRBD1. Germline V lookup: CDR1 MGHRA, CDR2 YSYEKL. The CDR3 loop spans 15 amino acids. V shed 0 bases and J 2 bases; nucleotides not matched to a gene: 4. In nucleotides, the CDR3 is TGCGCCAGCAGCCAAGATCGGGACAGCGCCTACGAGCAGTACTTC. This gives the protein CASSQDRDSAYEQYF.

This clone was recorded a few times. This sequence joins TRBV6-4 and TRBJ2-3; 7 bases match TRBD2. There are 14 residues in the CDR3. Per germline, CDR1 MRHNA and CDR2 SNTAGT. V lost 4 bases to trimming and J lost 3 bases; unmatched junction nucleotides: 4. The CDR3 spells CASSGGLETDTQYF. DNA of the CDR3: TGTGCCAGCAGTGGAGGACTAGAAACAGATACGCAGTATTTT.

Here the CDR3 DNA reads TGTGCCAGCAGTTCCTACAGGGATCAGCCCCAGCATTTT. This gives the protein CASSSYRDQPQHF. V is TRBV12-3 or TRBV12-4 and J is TRBJ1-5; tentatively, D is TRBD1 (6 bases). The CDR3 loop spans 13 amino acids. V lost 4 bases, J lost 5 bases, and 9 bases lay in between.

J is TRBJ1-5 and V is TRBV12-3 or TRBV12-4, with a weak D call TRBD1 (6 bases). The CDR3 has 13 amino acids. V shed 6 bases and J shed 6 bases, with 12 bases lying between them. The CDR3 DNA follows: TGTGCCAGCAGATACAGGGAATTTCAGCCCCAGCATTTT. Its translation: CASRYREFQPQHF.